This T cell receptor beta chain was sequenced in a study of blood T cells in healthy people across ages. Broader study findings: Unsorted PBMC material precluded a definitive naive versus antigen-experienced comparison. Donor CMV infection status was unknown, possibly confounding age-related changes in expanded clonotypes.

This CDR3 is 15 amino acids long. From germline, CDR1 is SEHNR and CDR2 FQNEAQ (reference sequence). A second PCR of about 7 to 12 cycles used a sample-barcoded 5' primer and a J-beta primer mix. With 12 random nucleotides, a template-switch adaptor tagged each individual cDNA molecule. MiXCR, applied by TCRdb to the 5' RACE reads, yields one record per CDR3 protein. Here the sample spans about 940,000 distinct CDR3 sequences, roughly 52% being singletons. A single count supports this clonotype. Its antigen is still unknown. Sequencing used blood. This rearrangement joins TRBV7-9 to TRBJ2-5; a weak D match, TRBD2 (5 bases). The DNA matches TRBJ2-7 better at its end, which makes the J call doubtful. The receptor comes from a man younger than 40 in good health. CDR3 loop: CASSFGNPSEGEQYF. CDR3 DNA: TGTGCCAGCAGCTTCGGCAACCCCTCTGAGGGCGAGCAGTACTTC.